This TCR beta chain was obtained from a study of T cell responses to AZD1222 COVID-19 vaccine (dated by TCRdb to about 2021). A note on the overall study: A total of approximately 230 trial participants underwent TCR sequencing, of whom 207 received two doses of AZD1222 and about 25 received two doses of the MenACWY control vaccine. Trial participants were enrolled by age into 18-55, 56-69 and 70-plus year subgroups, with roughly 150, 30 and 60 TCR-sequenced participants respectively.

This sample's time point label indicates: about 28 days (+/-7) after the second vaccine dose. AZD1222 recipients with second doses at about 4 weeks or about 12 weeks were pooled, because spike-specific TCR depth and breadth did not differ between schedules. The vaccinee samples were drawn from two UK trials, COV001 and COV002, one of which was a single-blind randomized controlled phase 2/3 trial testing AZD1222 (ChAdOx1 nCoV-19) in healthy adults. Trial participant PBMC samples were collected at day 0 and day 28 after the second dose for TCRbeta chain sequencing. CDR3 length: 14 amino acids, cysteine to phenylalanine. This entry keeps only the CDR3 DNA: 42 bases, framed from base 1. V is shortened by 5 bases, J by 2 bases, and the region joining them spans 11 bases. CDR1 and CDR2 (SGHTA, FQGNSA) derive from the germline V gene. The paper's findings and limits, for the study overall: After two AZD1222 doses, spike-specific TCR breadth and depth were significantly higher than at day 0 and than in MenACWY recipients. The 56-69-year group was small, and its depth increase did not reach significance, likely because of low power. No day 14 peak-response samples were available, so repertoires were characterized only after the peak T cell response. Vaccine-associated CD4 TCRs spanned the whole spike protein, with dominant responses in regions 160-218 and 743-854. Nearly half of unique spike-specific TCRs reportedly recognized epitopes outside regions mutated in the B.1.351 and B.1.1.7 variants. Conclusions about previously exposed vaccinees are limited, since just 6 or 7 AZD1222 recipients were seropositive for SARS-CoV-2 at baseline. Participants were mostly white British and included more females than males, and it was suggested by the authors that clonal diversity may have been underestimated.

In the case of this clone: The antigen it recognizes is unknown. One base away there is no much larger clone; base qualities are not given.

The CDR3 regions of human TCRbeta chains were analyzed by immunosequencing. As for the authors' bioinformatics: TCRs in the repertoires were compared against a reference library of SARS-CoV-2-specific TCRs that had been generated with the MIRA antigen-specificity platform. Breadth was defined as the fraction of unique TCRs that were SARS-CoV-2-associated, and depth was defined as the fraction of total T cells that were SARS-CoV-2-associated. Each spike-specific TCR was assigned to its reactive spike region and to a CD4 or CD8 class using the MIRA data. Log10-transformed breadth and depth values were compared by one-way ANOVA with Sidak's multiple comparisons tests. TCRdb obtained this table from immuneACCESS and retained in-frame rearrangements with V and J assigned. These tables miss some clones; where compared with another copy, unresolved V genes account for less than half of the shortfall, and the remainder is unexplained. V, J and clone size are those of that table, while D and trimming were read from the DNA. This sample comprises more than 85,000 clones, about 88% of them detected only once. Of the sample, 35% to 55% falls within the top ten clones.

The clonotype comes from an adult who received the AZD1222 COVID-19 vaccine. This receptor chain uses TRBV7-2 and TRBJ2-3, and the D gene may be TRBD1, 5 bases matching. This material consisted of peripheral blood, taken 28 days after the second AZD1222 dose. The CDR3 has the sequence CASSPQGPTDTQYF. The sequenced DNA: TGTGCCAGCAGCCCCCAGGGTCCCACAGATACGCAGTATTTT.